Listed below are T cell receptor beta chains from one sample, sequenced in a study of T-cell memory formation after mild COVID-19. A single record per CDR3 protein comes from TCRdb applying MiXCR to the 5' RACE reads. The table includes about 560,000 distinct CDR3 sequences, approximately 15% detected once. Source material: PBMCs or a T cell subset sorted from them (not recorded which). These receptors all come from an adult woman who had mild COVID-19 (a few samples of this study predate the infection). Cell type and time point are not known. Both conserved end residues are part of each CDR3. D genes are given only for firm matches. Size values are once, few and many counts, or a class for expanded clones, and some rows have none.

v_call: TRBV20-1; d_call: TRBD1; j_call: TRBJ2-7; clone_size: -; cdr3_length: 18; cdr3_nt: TGCAGTGCTAGCCCGTTCCCAAAAATGGGACAGGAACCCTACGAGCAGTACTTC; cdr3_aa: CSASPFPKMGQEPYEQYF
v_call: TRBV5-1; d_call: TRBD1; j_call: TRBJ2-6; clone_size: few; cdr3_length: 18; cdr3_nt: TGCGCCAGCAGCTTACCGGGACAGGGGAGCTCTGGGGCCAACGTCCTGACTTTC; cdr3_aa: CASSLPGQGSSGANVLTF
v_call: TRBV25-1; d_call: -; j_call: TRBJ1-1; clone_size: few; cdr3_length: 13; cdr3_nt: TGTGCCAGCATAGGGGGGCCGGTGGCTGAAGCTTTCTTT; cdr3_aa: CASIGGPVAEAFF
v_call: TRBV7-2; d_call: -; j_call: TRBJ2-1; clone_size: -; cdr3_length: 15; cdr3_nt: TGTGCCAGCAGCCCCCGGGGCCCGGGGAGCAATGAGCAGTTCTTC; cdr3_aa: CASSPRGPGSNEQFF
v_call: TRBV6-5; d_call: -; j_call: TRBJ2-4; clone_size: -; cdr3_length: 13; cdr3_nt: TGTGCCAGCACCCCAAGGAGGGGGAACATTCAGTACTTC; cdr3_aa: CASTPRRGNIQYF
v_call: TRBV7-8; d_call: -; j_call: TRBJ2-5; clone_size: few; cdr3_length: 16; cdr3_nt: TGTGCCAGCAGCCCCCTAAAGACTATGGGTAAAGAGACCCAGTACTTC; cdr3_aa: CASSPLKTMGKETQYF
v_call: TRBV24-1; d_call: -; j_call: TRBJ2-1; clone_size: many; cdr3_length: 16; cdr3_nt: TGTGCCACCAGTGATTTTGGGCGGACCTCCTACAATGAGCAGTTCTTC; cdr3_aa: CATSDFGRTSYNEQFF
v_call: TRBV9; d_call: -; j_call: TRBJ1-1; clone_size: -; cdr3_length: 14; cdr3_nt: TGTGCCAGCAGCGTGGGCGATGGTCGCACTGAAGCTTTCTTT; cdr3_aa: CASSVGDGRTEAFF
v_call: TRBV28; d_call: TRBD2; j_call: TRBJ2-7; clone_size: -; cdr3_length: 15; cdr3_nt: TGTGCCAGCAGTTGGGGGGGGTCGAAATTATACGAGCAGTACTTC; cdr3_aa: CASSWGGSKLYEQYF
v_call: TRBV7-2; d_call: TRBD2; j_call: TRBJ2-1; clone_size: few; cdr3_length: 15; cdr3_nt: TGTGCCAGCACCGGGACTAGCGGGAGTTACAATGAGCAGTTCTTC; cdr3_aa: CASTGTSGSYNEQFF
v_call: TRBV5-4; d_call: -; j_call: TRBJ2-7; clone_size: -; cdr3_length: 14; cdr3_nt: TGTGCCAGCAGCCTGGGAATAGCGGCCTCTCCGCAGTACTTC; cdr3_aa: CASSLGIAASPQYF
v_call: TRBV5-1; d_call: TRBD2; j_call: TRBJ2-5; clone_size: -; cdr3_length: 15; cdr3_nt: TGCGCCAGCAGCAGACGAGCGGGGGCAGAAGAGACCCAGTACTTC; cdr3_aa: CASSRRAGAEETQYF
v_call: TRBV6-5; d_call: -; j_call: TRBJ1-5; clone_size: -; cdr3_length: 17; cdr3_nt: TGTGCCAGCAGTTATACGAATCCCGGGTCCTCCAATCAGCCCCAGCATTTT; cdr3_aa: CASSYTNPGSSNQPQHF
v_call: TRBV6-1; d_call: -; j_call: TRBJ2-5; clone_size: -; cdr3_length: 11; cdr3_nt: TGTGCCAGCAGTGATAAAGAGACCCAGTACTTC; cdr3_aa: CASSDKETQYF
v_call: TRBV5-5; d_call: TRBD1; j_call: TRBJ1-2; clone_size: -; cdr3_length: 14; cdr3_nt: TGTGCCAGCCTAATAGGGACAGGGGGCAGTGGCTACACCTTC; cdr3_aa: CASLIGTGGSGYTF
v_call: TRBV5-5; d_call: TRBD1; j_call: TRBJ1-2; clone_size: -; cdr3_length: 15; cdr3_nt: TGTGCCAGCAAGGCGGGGACAGGGATTGACTATGGCTACACCTTC; cdr3_aa: CASKAGTGIDYGYTF
v_call: TRBV5-1; d_call: TRBD1; j_call: TRBJ2-2; clone_size: -; cdr3_length: 15; cdr3_nt: TGCGCTCGCATTTGGGACAGGGTAAACACCGGGGAGCTGTTTTTT; cdr3_aa: CARIWDRVNTGELFF
v_call: TRBV15; d_call: -; j_call: TRBJ2-1; clone_size: many; cdr3_length: 15; cdr3_nt: TGTGCCACCAGCAGGGACCTTGGGGGTCTGGACGAGCAGTTCTTC; cdr3_aa: CATSRDLGGLDEQFF
v_call: TRBV28; d_call: -; j_call: TRBJ1-4; clone_size: -; cdr3_length: 11; cdr3_nt: TGTGCCAGCAGTTTAACAGAAAAACTGTTTTTT; cdr3_aa: CASSLTEKLFF
v_call: TRBV29-1; d_call: -; j_call: TRBJ1-3; clone_size: few; cdr3_length: 16; cdr3_nt: TGCAGCGTTGCTTCGGTAGACACTCTCTCTGGAAACACCATATATTTT; cdr3_aa: CSVASVDTLSGNTIYF
v_call: TRBV20-1; d_call: TRBD2; j_call: TRBJ2-1; clone_size: -; cdr3_length: 16; cdr3_nt: TGCAGTGCTAGGACCCCCGGGACTAGTATTGACAATGAGCAGTTCTTC; cdr3_aa: CSARTPGTSIDNEQFF
v_call: TRBV5-1; d_call: TRBD2; j_call: TRBJ2-7; clone_size: many; cdr3_length: 15; cdr3_nt: TGCGCCAGCAGCTGGACTAGCGGGAATGTCTACGAGCAGTACTTC; cdr3_aa: CASSWTSGNVYEQYF
v_call: TRBV30; d_call: TRBD1; j_call: TRBJ2-7; clone_size: -; cdr3_length: 14; cdr3_nt: TGTGCCTGGAGTATGACAGGGAGCTCCTACGAGCAGTACTTC; cdr3_aa: CAWSMTGSSYEQYF
v_call: TRBV7-2; d_call: -; j_call: TRBJ2-5; clone_size: few; cdr3_length: 14; cdr3_nt: TGTGCCAGCAGCTTATCGGGACACCAAGAGACCCAGTACTTC; cdr3_aa: CASSLSGHQETQYF
v_call: TRBV7-8; d_call: -; j_call: TRBJ2-3; clone_size: few; cdr3_length: 15; cdr3_nt: TGTGCCAGCAGCCGGACCCTTGGAAGCACAGATACGCAGTATTTT; cdr3_aa: CASSRTLGSTDTQYF
v_call: TRBV20-1; d_call: TRBD1; j_call: TRBJ2-1; clone_size: few; cdr3_length: 15; cdr3_nt: TGCAGTGCGGGAACCCCGGGACAGGGATACAATGAGCAGTTCTTC; cdr3_aa: CSAGTPGQGYNEQFF
v_call: TRBV20-1; d_call: TRBD2; j_call: TRBJ2-2; clone_size: -; cdr3_length: 18; cdr3_nt: TGCAGTGCTCGGCCCTCGTGGACTAGCGGGAGGAGGGCCGGGGAGCTGTTTTTT; cdr3_aa: CSARPSWTSGRRAGELFF
v_call: TRBV12-3/TRBV12-4; d_call: -; j_call: TRBJ2-7; clone_size: few; cdr3_length: 18; cdr3_nt: TGTGCCAGCAGTGGGGACCGGGGCACGTCGGTTTCGATCTACGAGCAGTACTTC; cdr3_aa: CASSGDRGTSVSIYEQYF
v_call: TRBV6-2/TRBV6-3; d_call: -; j_call: TRBJ1-2; clone_size: -; cdr3_length: 15; cdr3_nt: TGTGCCAGCAGCTCCCCCGGCGGGTATCGCTATGGCTACACCTTC; cdr3_aa: CASSSPGGYRYGYTF
v_call: TRBV11-2; d_call: -; j_call: TRBJ1-3; clone_size: few; cdr3_length: 19; cdr3_nt: TGTGCCAGCAGCTTAAGGCCCGTTTGGGGGGAGGACTCTGGAAACACCATATATTTT; cdr3_aa: CASSLRPVWGEDSGNTIYF
v_call: TRBV10-3; d_call: TRBD1; j_call: TRBJ1-2; clone_size: -; cdr3_length: 15; cdr3_nt: TGTGCCATCAGTGATTGGGCGGGACAGGCGTATGGCTACACCTTC; cdr3_aa: CAISDWAGQAYGYTF
v_call: TRBV5-1; d_call: -; j_call: TRBJ2-7; clone_size: many; cdr3_length: 15; cdr3_nt: TGCGCCAGCAGCTTGGAAGGGGCGCAACCCTACGAGCAGTACTTC; cdr3_aa: CASSLEGAQPYEQYF
v_call: TRBV19; d_call: -; j_call: TRBJ2-7; clone_size: few; cdr3_length: 15; cdr3_nt: TGTGCCAGTAGTATCGGATATAGCGACTCCTACGAGCAGTACTTC; cdr3_aa: CASSIGYSDSYEQYF
v_call: TRBV7-2; d_call: TRBD2; j_call: TRBJ2-3; clone_size: few; cdr3_length: 20; cdr3_nt: TGTGCCAGCAGCCATATCCTTATCGCTAGCGGGAGTTCAGGAAGAGATACGCAGTATTTT; cdr3_aa: CASSHILIASGSSGRDTQYF
v_call: TRBV18; d_call: TRBD1; j_call: TRBJ1-5; clone_size: -; cdr3_length: 14; cdr3_nt: TGTGCCAGCTCACCTCGACAGGGAACTCAGCCCCAGCATTTT; cdr3_aa: CASSPRQGTQPQHF
v_call: TRBV27; d_call: -; j_call: TRBJ2-5; clone_size: few; cdr3_length: 13; cdr3_nt: TGTGCCAGCAGTCTATCTAGTGGAGAGACCCAGTACTTC; cdr3_aa: CASSLSSGETQYF
v_call: TRBV19; d_call: TRBD2; j_call: TRBJ2-1; clone_size: few; cdr3_length: 15; cdr3_nt: TGTGCCAGTACGGGAGGCGGGTTTTCCTACAATGAGCAGTTCTTC; cdr3_aa: CASTGGGFSYNEQFF
v_call: TRBV5-1; d_call: -; j_call: TRBJ2-2; clone_size: few; cdr3_length: 15; cdr3_nt: TGCGCCAGCAGCTTGGCCTCGGGGGCGCCCGGGGAGCTGTTTTTT; cdr3_aa: CASSLASGAPGELFF
v_call: TRBV7-2; d_call: -; j_call: TRBJ2-5; clone_size: many; cdr3_length: 14; cdr3_nt: TGTGCCAGCAGCTTTCGGGGCAACCAAGAGACCCAGTACTTC; cdr3_aa: CASSFRGNQETQYF
v_call: TRBV25-1; d_call: -; j_call: TRBJ1-2; clone_size: -; cdr3_length: 11; cdr3_nt: TGTGCCAGCAGTGATCTCTATGGCTACACCTTC; cdr3_aa: CASSDLYGYTF
v_call: TRBV20-1; d_call: TRBD2; j_call: TRBJ2-5; clone_size: -; cdr3_length: 18; cdr3_nt: TGCAGTGCTAGAGATGGAGGGAAACTAGCGGGAGGACCGGAGACCCAGTACTTC; cdr3_aa: CSARDGGKLAGGPETQYF
v_call: TRBV5-1; d_call: -; j_call: TRBJ2-7; clone_size: few; cdr3_length: 14; cdr3_nt: TGCGCCAGCAGCTTGTTACAGCCCCCCTACGAGCAGTACTTC; cdr3_aa: CASSLLQPPYEQYF
v_call: TRBV5-1; d_call: -; j_call: TRBJ1-1; clone_size: -; cdr3_length: 11; cdr3_nt: TGCGCCAGCAGCTCGCAAGTGGAAGCTTTCTTT; cdr3_aa: CASSSQVEAFF
v_call: TRBV5-1; d_call: TRBD2; j_call: TRBJ2-7; clone_size: -; cdr3_length: 15; cdr3_nt: TGCGCCAGCAGCTTGGGGGCGGGAGAAGGAGACGAGCAGTACTTC; cdr3_aa: CASSLGAGEGDEQYF
v_call: TRBV11-3; d_call: TRBD1; j_call: TRBJ1-2; clone_size: -; cdr3_length: 12; cdr3_nt: TGTGCCAGCAGCAACCGGACAGGGGGCTACACCTTC; cdr3_aa: CASSNRTGGYTF